The source of this TCR beta chain is a study of read filtering for tumor transcriptome and immune sequencing. About the study: Whole-transcriptome libraries were prepared after DNase treatment. Study results and caveats: RNA-seq captured clonotypes less deeply and reliably than IR-seq. About 81.9% of IR-seq clonotypes had a single read, yet these held around 3.3% of reads.

This CDR3 has 13 amino acids. V shed 9 bases, J shed 7 bases, and the junction held 5 bases outside the gene matches. The germline V gene encodes CDR1 LNHDA and CDR2 SQIVND (reference sequence). At least ten counts were recorded for this clonotype. As yet, its antigen is unknown. The library was built from 400 to 500 ng RNA with molecular barcoded adaptors for alpha/delta and beta/gamma chains. TCRdb ran MiXCR on the reads and lists one entry per CDR3 protein. The data contain around 130,000 distinct CDR3 sequences, 13% of them seen just once; the ten biggest clones take up more than 6.5%. Sample: a population of CD138-negative cells sorted from bone marrow. This sequence joins TRBV19 and TRBJ1-5, with 11 bases aligning to TRBD1. The receptor was isolated from a donor at least 40 years old with multiple myeloma. DNA for the CDR3: TGTGCCAGCACCGGGACAGGGGGGCAGCCCCAGCATTTT. Translating gives CASTGTGGQPQHF.